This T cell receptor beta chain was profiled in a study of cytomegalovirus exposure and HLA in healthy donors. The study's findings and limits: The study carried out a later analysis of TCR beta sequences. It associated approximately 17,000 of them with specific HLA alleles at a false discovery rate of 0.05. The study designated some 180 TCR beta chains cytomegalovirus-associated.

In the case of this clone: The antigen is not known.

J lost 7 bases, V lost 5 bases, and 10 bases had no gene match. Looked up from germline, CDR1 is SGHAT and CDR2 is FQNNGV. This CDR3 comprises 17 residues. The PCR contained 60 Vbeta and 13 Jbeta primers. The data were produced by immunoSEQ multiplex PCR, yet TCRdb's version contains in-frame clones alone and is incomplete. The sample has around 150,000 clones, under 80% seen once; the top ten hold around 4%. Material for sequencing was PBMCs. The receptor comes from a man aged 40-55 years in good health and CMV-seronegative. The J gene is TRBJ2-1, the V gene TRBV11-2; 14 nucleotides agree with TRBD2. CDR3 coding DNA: TGTGCCAGCAGCCTCGATCGACTAGCGGGGGGGGGTAATGAGCAGTTCTTC. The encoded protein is CASSLDRLAGGGNEQFF.